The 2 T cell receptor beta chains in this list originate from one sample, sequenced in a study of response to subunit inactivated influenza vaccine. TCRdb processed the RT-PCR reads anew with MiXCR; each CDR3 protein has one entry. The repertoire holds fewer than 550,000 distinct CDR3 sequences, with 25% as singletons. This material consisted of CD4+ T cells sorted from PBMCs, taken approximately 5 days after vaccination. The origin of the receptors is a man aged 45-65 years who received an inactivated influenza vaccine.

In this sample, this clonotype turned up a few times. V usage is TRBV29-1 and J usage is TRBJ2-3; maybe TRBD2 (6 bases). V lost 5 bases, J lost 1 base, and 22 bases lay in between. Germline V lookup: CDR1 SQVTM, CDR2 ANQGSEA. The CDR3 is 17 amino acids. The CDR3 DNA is TGCAGCGTTCACCTCCCTCTGCGGAGGGGAGGCACAGATACGCAGTATTTT. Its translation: CSVHLPLRRGGTDTQYF.

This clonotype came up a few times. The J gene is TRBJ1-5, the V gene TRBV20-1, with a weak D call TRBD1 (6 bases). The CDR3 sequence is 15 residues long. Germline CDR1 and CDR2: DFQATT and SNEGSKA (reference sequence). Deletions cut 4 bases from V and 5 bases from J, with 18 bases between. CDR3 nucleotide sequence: TGCAGTGCTACGGAGACAGGACGAGGGGATCAGCCCCAGCATTTT. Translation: CSATETGRGDQPQHF.